The following is a T cell receptor (beta chain) sequence with its context. Profiling relied on immunoSEQ multiplex PCR, and the TCRdb table lists in-frame clones only, not all of them. The sample has 250,000 to 350,000 clones; about 85% are singletons. These data originate in a study of blood T cell repertoires in COVID-19. The wider study: From T cells, B-cell-depleted T cells, or PBMCs came the material, which was cDNA or gDNA.

Cohort placement rested on clinical history that participants reported themselves. Donors of Cohort 3 who recovered were those that had two negative PCRs, clearance, or symptom resolution. Trimming took off 2 bases at V and 9 bases at J, with 11 bases between the two ends. Per germline, CDR1 LNHDA and CDR2 SQIVND (reference sequence). CDR3 length: 14 residues. Specimen: PBMCs or T cells enriched from blood (not recorded which). This TCR was sampled from a woman in her forties or fifties who had recovered from COVID-19. V is TRBV19 and J is TRBJ1-6; D is undetermined. CDR3 nucleotide sequence: TGTGCCAGTAGTATAACGGGTTCTTCTTCACCCCTCCACTTT. Protein product: CASSITGSSSPLHF.